The 31 T cell receptor beta chains below come from one sample, sequenced in a study of human T cells and chemical hapten exposure. The sample's time point: patch test 1, 2 weeks after DPC sensitization. The treatment here: therapeutic diphenylcyclopropenone sensitization with weekly scalp DPC. Blood, whole and unfractionated, served as the source for total RNA extraction. TCRdb itself ran the RACE reads through MiXCR, one entry per CDR3 protein. Of under 40,000 distinct CDR3 sequences in the sample, around 6.4% were seen once. The sample was whole blood, taken in connection with sensitization to the hapten diphenylcyclopropenone (DPC). These receptors came from a woman aged 30 to 39 with alopecia areata. Some clones in this sample may be carry-over from other donors' samples.

This clonotype was counted ten times or more. This chain connects TRBV11-2 to TRBJ2-1; 7 positions match TRBD2. Unmatched junction bases numbered 3, after V lost 1 base and J lost 6 bases. The CDR3 length is 14 residues. Germline V gene data show CDR1 as SGHAT and CDR2 as FQNNGV. The chain's CDR3 is CASSLGGGRNEQFF. In DNA form, the CDR3 reads TGTGCCAGCAGCTTAGGGGGAGGGCGCAATGAGCAGTTCTTC.

This clonotype was observed a handful of times. This chain uses TRBV20-1 with TRBJ2-7; tentative D call: TRBD1 (5 bases). Germline CDR1 DFQATT, CDR2 SNEGSKA (reference sequence). Trimming pared 8 bases from V and 4 bases from J, leaving 9 bases between. There are 10 residues in the CDR3. The DNA of the CDR3 is TGCAGTACGCAGGGTTACGAGCAGTACTTC. Translation gives CSTQGYEQYF.

The table lists this clonotype with many counts. The chain employs TRBV2 and TRBJ2-1; D is unclear. Trimming removed 4 bases at V and 4 bases at J, with 8 bases between. The CDR3 is 13 amino acids. The germline gives CDR1 SNHLY, CDR2 FYNNEI. The CDR3 coding sequence is TGTGCCAGCAGTGTTTTGAGGTACAATGAGCAGTTCTTC. Amino acid sequence: CASSVLRYNEQFF.

J is TRBJ2-3 and V is TRBV11-2; D gene ambiguous. The CDR3 loop spans 12 amino acids. The germline V gene encodes CDR1 SGHAT and CDR2 FQNNGV. V lost 3 bases and J 6 bases, leaving 7 bases between the germline ends. CDR3 residues: CASSFIVDTQYF. DNA for the CDR3: TGTGCCAGCAGCTTTATAGTGGATACGCAGTATTTT.

This clonotype has a count of ten or more. The rearrangement links TRBV20-1 to TRBJ2-3, with 9 bases that match TRBD1. CDR3 length: 16 amino acids. Germline CDR1 DFQATT, CDR2 SNEGSKA (reference sequence). The V segment lost 2 bases and the J segment 4 bases; nucleotides outside the gene matches: 10. The CDR3 DNA reads as TGCAGTGCTAGAAGATCCGACAGGGGGATTCCAGATACGCAGTATTTT. Residues: CSARRSDRGIPDTQYF.

Only a few counts were recorded for this clonotype. The rearrangement links TRBV6-5 to TRBJ2-4; D is possibly TRBD1 (5 bases). Looked up from germline, CDR1 is MNHEY and CDR2 is SVGAGI. The CDR3 spans 14 residues. Trimming pared 0 bases from V and 6 bases from J, leaving 9 bases between. CDR3 loop: CASSYSSQGNIQYF. In nucleotides, the CDR3 is TGTGCCAGCAGTTACTCGTCCCAGGGAAACATTCAGTACTTC.

This clonotype was seen ten or more times. The chain has TRBV6-5 and TRBJ1-6; a possible D gene is TRBD1 (6 bases). The V and J ends lost 6 bases and 9 bases respectively, with 21 bases between them. CDR1 MNHEY and CDR2 SVGAGI come from the germline V gene. This CDR3 is 16 amino acids long. DNA for the CDR3: TGTGCCAGCAGCCGAGGTGCACAGGGTAGTGGTTCACCCCTCCACTTT. Protein sequence: CASSRGAQGSGSPLHF.

This clonotype was counted many times. The chain combines TRBV3-1 with TRBJ2-2; TRBD2 agrees at 9 bases. CDR1 and CDR2 (germline): LGHDT, YNNKEL (reference sequence). The ends lost 0 bases at V and 3 bases at J; junction bases unmatched: 2. CDR3 length equals 16 residues. The CDR3 protein is CASSQDPSGDTGELFF. The CDR3 DNA is TGTGCCAGCAGCCAAGATCCTAGCGGGGACACCGGGGAGCTGTTTTTT. The variable domain in full, completed from reference TRBV3-1 and TRBJ2-2, reads DTAVSQTPKYLVTQMGNDKSIKCEQNLGHDTMYWYKQDSKKFLKIMFSYNNKELIINETVPNRFSPKSPDKAHLNLHINSLELGDSAVYFCASSQDPSGDTGELFFGEGSRLTVL.

The chain couples TRBV29-1 to TRBJ2-3; D might be TRBD2 (6 bases). With 7 bases removed from V and 4 bases from J, the gap between germline ends came to 18 bases. The germline V gene encodes CDR1 SQVTM and CDR2 ANQGSEA. The CDR3 runs to 14 residues. The DNA of the CDR3 is TGCAGCGGTTCTGCGGGAAGTATAGCAGATACGCAGTATTTT. Its translation: CSGSAGSIADTQYF.

The chain employs TRBV3-1 and TRBJ1-1, with D tentatively TRBD1 (6 bases). The V and J ends lost 4 bases and 2 bases respectively, with 11 bases between them. This CDR3 is 14 amino acids long. CDR1 and CDR2 from the germline V gene are LGHDT and YNNKEL (reference sequence). The CDR3 sequence is CASSPFGGNTEAFF. The DNA of the CDR3 is TGTGCCAGCAGCCCATTCGGGGGCAACACTGAAGCTTTCTTT.

Remarks on this clonotype: One end of the junction fails to match germline, which may point to a read error. The rearrangement joins TRBV12-3 or TRBV12-4 to TRBJ1-1; D uncertain. The CDR3 is made up of 14 amino acids. CDR3: CASTSDPIGTEDFF. CDR3 sequence (DNA): TGTGCCAGCACCTCTGACCCTATCGGCACTGAAGATTTCTTT.

This clonotype was recorded at least ten times. J is TRBJ2-3 and V is TRBV7-2; D is uncertain. Germline loops: CDR1 SGHTA, CDR2 FQGNSA. The length of the CDR3 is 13 residues. V lost 5 bases to trimming and J lost 6 bases, with 12 bases between them. The CDR3 region is CASSATWSDTQYF. CDR3 sequence (DNA): TGTGCCAGCAGCGCAACTTGGTCGGATACGCAGTATTTT. The full variable domain, its missing parts supplied by reference TRBV7-2 and TRBJ2-3, is GAGVSQSPSNKVTEKGKDVELRCDPISGHTALYWYRQSLGQGLEFLIYFQGNSAPDKSGLPSDRFSAERTGGSVSTLTIQRTQQEDSAVYLCASSATWSDTQYFGPGTRLTVL.

This clonotype appeared a few times. The chain carries TRBV5-1 and TRBJ2-3; D may match TRBD1 or TRBD2 (5 bases each). The CDR3 sequence is 12 residues long. Germline V gene data show CDR1 as SGHRS and CDR2 as YFSETQ. The V and J ends lost 1 base and 10 bases respectively, with 10 bases between them. The CDR3 region is CASSLSVGAQYF. The CDR3 nucleotides read TGCGCCAGCAGCTTGTCCGTGGGGGCGCAGTATTTT.

This clonotype was counted a few times. The chain recombines TRBV7-8 with TRBJ2-7; D might be TRBD1 (5 bases). The CDR3 extends over 14 amino acids. Trimming shortened V by 5 bases and J by 0 bases, and 11 bases separated the two germline ends. Germline values: CDR1 SGHVS, CDR2 FQNEAQ. Here the CDR3 reads CASSRGHLSYEQYF. CDR3 coding DNA: TGTGCCAGCAGCCGTGGACACCTCTCCTACGAGCAGTACTTC.

A few counts support this clonotype. The V gene is TRBV5-6, the J gene TRBJ2-3, with D perhaps matching TRBD2 (5 bases). The CDR3 is 16 residues long. Germline CDR1 and CDR2: SGHDT and YYEEEE. Trimming left V 4 bases short and J 0 bases short, with 15 bases between. CDR3 in amino acids: CASSALQLGSTDTQYF. Here the CDR3 DNA reads TGTGCCAGCAGCGCCCTACAACTAGGTAGCACAGATACGCAGTATTTT.

This clonotype was seen many times. As DNA, the CDR3 is TGTGCCTGGAGTGTCGATACCGGTCAGCCCCAGCATTTT. Its translation: CAWSVDTGQPQHF. The V call is TRBV30, the J call TRBJ1-5; D is undetermined. The CDR3 spans 13 residues. The germline CDR1 and CDR2 sequences are GTSNPN and SVGIG (reference sequence). Trimming shortened V by 0 bases and J by 6 bases, and 9 bases separated the two germline ends.

This clonotype was found many times. This rearrangement joins TRBV12-3 or TRBV12-4 to TRBJ1-2, with D perhaps TRBD1 (5 bases). The CDR3 runs to 13 residues. V lost 3 bases to trimming and J lost 8 bases, with 13 bases between them. CDR3 protein: CASSFARQKGYTF. CDR3 in DNA: TGTGCCAGCAGTTTCGCCCGACAGAAAGGCTACACCTTC.

This clonotype was detected many times. The chain is built from TRBV20-1 and TRBJ2-3; TRBD2 agrees at 9 bases. With 5 bases clipped from V and 6 bases from J, the junction kept 15 bases outside the gene matches. Germline loops: CDR1 DFQATT, CDR2 SNEGSKA (reference sequence). CDR3 length: 16 residues. The DNA for the CDR3 is TGCAGTGCTTCCCTTTCCAGCGGGGGGACCCAGGATACGCAGTATTTT. This codes for CSASLSSGGTQDTQYF.

The chain employs TRBV2 and TRBJ1-3; 7 bases are a match to TRBD1. With V trimmed by 6 bases and J by 0 bases, 8 bases remained unmatched. Germline V gene lookup returns CDR1 SNHLY and CDR2 FYNNEI. This CDR3 has 16 amino acids. CDR3 DNA: TGTGCCAGCAGCTGGGACAGAGCCTTCTCTGGAAACACCATATATTTT. This codes for CASSWDRAFSGNTIYF.

The chain employs TRBV3-1 and TRBJ1-6, with D tentatively TRBD1 (5 bases). From germline, CDR1 is LGHDT and CDR2 YNNKEL (reference sequence). The V and J ends lost 3 bases and 14 bases respectively, with 11 bases between them. The CDR3 has 12 residues. Here the CDR3 reads CASSQGPSTLHF. CDR3 in DNA: TGTGCCAGCAGCCAGGGGCCAAGCACCCTCCACTTT.

This clonotype came up a few times. This chain joins TRBV6-5 and TRBJ1-4, with TRBD1 as a possible D gene (5 bases). The CDR3 has 14 residues. Germline V gene lookup returns CDR1 MNHEY and CDR2 SVGAGI. Deletions cut 2 bases from V and 8 bases from J, with 12 bases between. This CDR3 reads CASSYDAGKEKLFF. DNA of the CDR3: TGTGCCAGCAGTTACGATGCAGGGAAAGAAAAACTGTTTTTT.

This clonotype appeared a few times. The gene calls are TRBV5-1 and TRBJ2-5; 10 nucleotides line up with TRBD1. J gave up 6 bases and V 6 bases, and 8 bases lay outside the gene matches. Germline-derived CDR1 and CDR2 are SGHRS and YFSETQ. The CDR3 is 14 amino acids. DNA for the CDR3: TGCGCCAGCACCCAGACAGGGGGCCAGAAGACCCAGTACTTC. Its protein product is CASTQTGGQKTQYF.

The chain recombines TRBV12-3 or TRBV12-4 with TRBJ1-6; 7 bases align to TRBD1. This CDR3 contains 16 residues. The V and J ends lost 8 bases and 6 bases, in that order; junction bases with no gene match: 13. The CDR3 coding sequence is TGTGCCAGCCGACTCCGGGACAGCAAATTTAATTCACCCCTCCACTTT. Amino acid sequence: CASRLRDSKFNSPLHF.

This rearrangement joins TRBV5-4 to TRBJ2-4; possible D gene TRBD1, 5 bases. Germline CDR1 SGHNT, CDR2 YYREEE (reference sequence). Trimming removed 2 bases at V and 0 bases at J, with 12 bases between. This CDR3 is 16 amino acids long. The CDR3 reads CASSFSGREAKNIQYF. The CDR3 bases are TGTGCCAGCAGCTTTTCAGGGCGCGAAGCCAAAAACATTCAGTACTTC.

This clonotype came up a few times. The J gene is TRBJ2-5, the V gene TRBV7-9; D is uncertain. CDR3 size: 13 residues. Between the trimmed V and J ends, which lost 5 bases and 2 bases, there was a span of 9 bases. Germline CDR1 and CDR2: SEHNR and FQNEAQ (reference sequence). The CDR3 DNA follows: TGTGCCAGCAGCCCGAAGGCGCAAGAGACCCAGTACTTC. Encoded protein: CASSPKAQETQYF.

This clonotype was detected only a few times. The rearrangement joins TRBV6-2 or TRBV6-3 to TRBJ2-1, with D tentatively TRBD2 (5 bases). Per germline, CDR1 MNHEY and CDR2 SVGEGT. The CDR3 is 16 amino acids. Trimming took 2 bases from V and 2 from J, leaving 13 bases between them. The chain's CDR3 is CASSYGESIPYNEQFF. In DNA form, the CDR3 reads TGTGCCAGCAGTTACGGGGAGTCCATCCCCTACAATGAGCAGTTCTTC.

In its sample, this clonotype was seen many times. The V call is TRBV5-6, the J call TRBJ1-2; D call uncertain. Germline V CDR1 and CDR2: SGHDT, YYEEEE. This CDR3 has 15 amino acids. Between the trimmed V and J ends, which lost 0 bases and 4 bases, there was a span of 13 bases. CDR3 sequence: CASSLAEAGIYGYTF. CDR3 bases: TGTGCCAGCAGCTTGGCGGAAGCCGGAATCTATGGCTACACCTTC.

This rearrangement joins TRBV5-1 to TRBJ1-2; tentatively, D is TRBD1 (6 bases). The germline V gene has CDR1 SGHRS and CDR2 YFSETQ. The V end lost 0 bases, the J end lost 8 bases, and 17 bases lay between the germline ends. The CDR3 spans 15 residues. The DNA of the CDR3 is TGCGCCAGCAGCTTGGACGTGGGGGCGGACAGAGGCTACACCTTC. Amino acids: CASSLDVGADRGYTF.

CDR3 amino acids: CASSLNSGGATDTQYF. The CDR3 DNA reads TGTGCCAGCAGCTTAAATAGCGGGGGTGCCACAGATACGCAGTATTTT. V and J are TRBV7-2 and TRBJ2-3; 9 bases match TRBD2. Germline-derived CDR1 and CDR2 are SGHTA and FQGNSA. The CDR3 runs to 16 residues. With 2 bases clipped from V and 2 bases from J, the junction kept 5 bases outside the gene matches. The full variable domain, with the rest looked up from reference TRBV7-2 and TRBJ2-3, is GAGVSQSPSNKVTEKGKDVELRCDPISGHTALYWYRQSLGQGLEFLIYFQGNSAPDKSGLPSDRFSAERTGGSVSTLTIQRTQQEDSAVYLCASSLNSGGATDTQYFGPGTRLTVL.

This clonotype has only a few counts. The genes are TRBV7-3 and TRBJ2-2, with TRBD1 as a possible D gene (5 bases). V lost 5 bases and J lost 4, with 8 bases in between. Germline V gene data show CDR1 as SGHTA and CDR2 as FQGTGA. The CDR3 has 13 amino acids. The CDR3, as DNA: TGTGCCAGCAGCCCCCAGGGCACCGGGGAGCTGTTTTTT. This translates into CASSPQGTGELFF.

This chain links TRBV29-1 with TRBJ2-2, with D unclear. The CDR3 covers 14 residues. The germline V and J ends were trimmed by 6 bases and 6 bases, with 17 bases remaining between them. CDR1 is SQVTM, CDR2 ANQGSEA, per germline. The CDR3: CSVPGDSEAGELFF. In DNA form, the CDR3 reads TGCAGCGTCCCAGGCGACTCCGAGGCCGGGGAGCTGTTTTTT.